Only one count was recorded for the clone carrying this T cell receptor beta chain. This entry comes from a study of blood T cell repertoires in COVID-19. Across the study: T cells, B-cell-depleted T cells, or PBMCs supplied cDNA or gDNA.

V shed 6 bases and J 4 bases; nucleotides not matched to a gene: 8. The CDR3 covers 15 residues. Germline V CDR1 and CDR2: ENHRY, SYGVKD. The assay was immunoSEQ multiplex PCR, and TCRdb's table has in-frame clones only and misses some. Of 300,000 to 350,000 clones listed, about 90% are singletons. Material for sequencing was peripheral blood. The chain joins TRBV10-3 to TRBJ2-3; 9 bases map to TRBD2. The TCR was taken from a woman under 30 who had recovered from COVID-19. CDR3 bases: TGTGCCATCAGGACTAGCGGACATAGCGCAGATACGCAGTATTTT. Its translation is CAIRTSGHSADTQYF.